The 14 T cell receptor beta chains below all came from one sample that was sequenced in a study of cytomegalovirus exposure and HLA in healthy donors. Data came from immunoSEQ multiplex PCR; TCRdb stores just in-frame clones and leaves some out. In the table there are fewer than 250,000 clones, approximately 85% of which are singletons. Sequencing was done on a sample of PBMCs. The origin of the receptors is a woman between 18 and 29 years old in good health and CMV-seronegative.

The V and J genes are TRBV11-2 and TRBJ1-1; D call uncertain. Germline assignment: CDR1 SGHAT and CDR2 FQNNGV. The CDR3 extends over 14 amino acids. The germline V and J ends were trimmed by 3 bases and 1 base, with 9 bases remaining between them. This CDR3 reads CASSFTEKNTEAFF. The CDR3 region has the DNA TGTGCCAGCAGCTTTACGGAGAAGAACACTGAAGCTTTCTTT.

The chain joins TRBV29-1 to TRBJ1-1, with no clear D. There are 15 residues in the CDR3. Deletions cut 4 bases from V and 3 bases from J, with 18 bases between. Germline V lookup: CDR1 SQVTM, CDR2 ANQGSEA. In DNA form, the CDR3 reads TGCAGCGTTGCTCTGCGGCTTCCGACGGACACTGAAGCTTTCTTT. Its translation: CSVALRLPTDTEAFF.

The V and J genes are TRBV14 and TRBJ2-7; maybe TRBD1 (6 bases). The CDR3 has 14 residues. Trimming cost V 1 base and J 2 bases, with 9 bases left between them. The V gene's germline CDR1 is SGHDN and CDR2 FVKESK. The CDR3 bases are TGTGCCAGCAGCCAAGTCAGGGGACCCTACGAGCAGTACTTC. It encodes CASSQVRGPYEQYF.

This chain joins TRBV5-1 and TRBJ2-7; TRBD2 is a possible D gene (5 bases). The CDR3 contains 14 residues. Germline lookup yields CDR1 SGHRS and CDR2 YFSETQ. Trimming took 5 bases from V and 2 from J, leaving 14 bases between them. The CDR3 DNA sequence: TGCGCCAGCAGAGCGACTGGAGGTACCTACGAGCAGTACTTC. Amino acid sequence: CASRATGGTYEQYF.

The V gene is TRBV6-6, the J gene TRBJ2-4; maybe TRBD1 (7 bases). CDR3 length equals 14 residues. Germline loops: CDR1 MNHNY, CDR2 SVGAGI (reference sequence). Between the trimmed V and J ends, which lost 6 bases and 7 bases, there was a span of 16 bases. The CDR3 nucleotides read TGTGCCAGCAGCGACGCAGGGGGGATTAACATTCAGTACTTC. This translates into CASSDAGGINIQYF.

The V gene is TRBV9, the J gene TRBJ2-1; 9 nucleotides agree with TRBD2. Trimming took 3 bases from V and 0 from J; bases not matched to a gene: 1. Germline lookup yields CDR1 SGDLS and CDR2 YYNGEE. This CDR3 is 15 amino acids long. In DNA form, the CDR3 reads TGTGCCAGCAGCGCTAGCGGGGACTCCTACAATGAGCAGTTCTTC. This encodes CASSASGDSYNEQFF.

V is TRBV5-4 and J is TRBJ1-1; maybe TRBD1 (5 bases). Trimming left V 0 bases short and J 3 bases short, with 15 bases between. The CDR3 has 16 residues. The germline V gene encodes CDR1 SGHNT and CDR2 YYREEE (reference sequence). CDR3: CASSLESEWGDTEAFF. In DNA form, the CDR3 reads TGTGCCAGCAGCTTGGAATCGGAGTGGGGGGACACTGAAGCTTTCTTT.

The chain couples TRBV7-8 to TRBJ2-7; D is perhaps TRBD1 (6 bases). Germline CDR1 and CDR2: SGHVS and FQNEAQ. The CDR3 length is 14 residues. Trimming removed 5 bases from V and 3 bases from J, with 14 bases in between. CDR3 DNA sequence: TGTGCCAGCAGCCCCGACAGGTCCATCTACGAGCAGTACTTC. Translation gives CASSPDRSIYEQYF.

DNA of the CDR3: TGCGCCAGCAGCCAAGGGTACAGGGGGGATGAAAAACTGTTTTTT. It encodes CASSQGYRGDEKLFF. The chain links TRBV4-1 to TRBJ1-4, with 8 bases fitting TRBD1. The CDR3 covers 15 residues. V shed 1 base, J shed 6 bases, and the junction held 4 bases outside the gene matches. Per germline, CDR1 MGHRA and CDR2 YSYEKL.

This clone came up a few times. V usage is TRBV4-1 and J usage is TRBJ2-7; 7 bases align to TRBD1. This CDR3 spans 15 amino acids. The junction had 13 bases not matched to a gene; V was cut back by 8 bases and J by 3 bases. Germline loops: CDR1 MGHRA, CDR2 YSYEKL. In nucleotides, the CDR3 is TGCGCCAGCTGGAAGTTCGACAGGGTGTACTACGAGCAGTACTTC. Translation: CASWKFDRVYYEQYF.

The V call is TRBV19, the J call TRBJ2-3; 10 nucleotides agree with TRBD2. The V gene's germline CDR1 is LNHDA and CDR2 SQIVND (reference sequence). V lost 9 bases to trimming and J lost 1 base; unmatched junction nucleotides: 10. The CDR3 contains 16 residues. The CDR3 bases are TGTGCCAGCACCGGGTGGCTAGCGGGGGGCACAGATACGCAGTATTTT. This sequence encodes CASTGWLAGGTDTQYF. The full variable domain, rest sourced from reference TRBV19 and TRBJ2-3, is DGGITQSPKYLFRKEGQNVTLSCEQNLNHDAMYWYRQDPGQGLRLIYYSQIVNDFQKGDIAEGYSVSREKKESFPLTVTSAQKNPTAFYLCASTGWLAGGTDTQYFGPGTRLTVL.

This clone appeared a few times. The chain recombines TRBV9 with TRBJ2-2; 7 nucleotides align to TRBD2. Germline V gene data show CDR1 as SGDLS and CDR2 as YYNGEE. The CDR3 is 15 residues long. V gave up 5 bases and J gave up 5 bases; unmatched junction bases: 9. DNA of the CDR3: TGTGCCAGCAGTCTACCCACTAGCGATACCGGGGAGCTGTTTTTT. Encoded protein: CASSLPTSDTGELFF. The full variable domain, in which reference TRBV9 and TRBJ2-2 provide the parts outside the CDR3, is DSGVTQTPKHLITATGQRVTLRCSPRSGDLSVYWYQQSLDQGLQFLIQYYNGEERAKGNILERFSAQQFPDLHSELNLSSLELGDSALYFCASSLPTSDTGELFFGEGSRLTVL.

V gene TRBV19 combines with J gene TRBJ2-7, with D possibly TRBD1 on 7 matching bases. CDR3 length: 18 amino acids. In germline, CDR1 is LNHDA, CDR2 SQIVND (reference sequence). The ends were cut back, 2 bases at V and 5 bases at J, with 25 bases in the middle. The CDR3 loop is CASSIQGGTGDLLNEQYF. The DNA of the CDR3 is TGTGCCAGTAGTATACAGGGTGGAACAGGGGACTTACTGAACGAGCAGTACTTC.

This chain joins TRBV2 and TRBJ1-1; tentative D call: TRBD1 (5 bases). The CDR3 sequence is 14 residues long. The V gene's germline CDR1 is SNHLY and CDR2 FYNNEI. V was pared by 3 bases and J by 1 base, with 9 bases between. Here the CDR3 DNA reads TGTGCCAGCAGTGATCTCGGGGGGAACACTGAAGCTTTCTTT. Protein sequence: CASSDLGGNTEAFF.